This TCR beta chain comes out of a study of identical twins. Study-level results: The analysis was cross-sectional rather than longitudinal within donors. Memory repertoires lacked the insertion deficit that abundant cord blood beta clonotypes showed. The models systematically underestimated how much out-of-frame TCR alpha was shared in monozygotic twins.

This CDR3 is built from 12 residues. CDR1 and CDR2 from the germline V gene are SQVTM and ANQGSEA. Deletions cut 4 bases from V and 2 bases from J, with 9 bases between. With regard to this clonotype: Its antigen is unidentified.

Template switching added a universal primer binding site, and final cDNA carried unique molecular identifiers. One entry per CDR3 protein, called by TCRdb with MiXCR from the 5' RACE reads. The sample lists about 490,000 distinct CDR3 sequences; approximately 14% were seen once. This sample was also put to use in a study of yellow fever vaccine responses in identical twins.

The sample consisted of CD4+ T cells sorted from blood. The chain has TRBV29-1 and TRBJ2-7; D is undetermined. The TCR comes from a woman under 30 in good health. The CDR3 region has the DNA TGCAGCGTTGTGGTCAGTCCCTACGAGCAGTACGTC. This gives the protein CSVVVSPYEQYV.